A selection of T cell receptor beta chains follows, all from one sample in a study of Graves' ophthalmopathy and Graves' hyperthyroidism. Each CDR3 protein gets one entry after TCRdb re-called the multiplex PCR reads with MiXCR. The sample has approximately 700,000 distinct CDR3 sequences, roughly 41% seen once. Sequencing was performed on peripheral blood. The source of these receptors is an adult man with Graves' ophthalmopathy. Both conserved end residues are part of each CDR3. Fields, in order: CDR3 DNA, CDR3 protein, clone size, V gene, J gene, D gene. The D gene is left open where the match is weak. The size field is filled for only some rows; it gives once, few, many or a size class.

CDR3nt: TGTGCCACCAGCCGGTCGGGGAGGGGCGAGAACTACGAGCAGTACTTC
CDR3aa: CATSRSGRGENYEQYF
abundance: many
v_gene: TRBV15
j_gene: TRBJ2-7
d_gene: TRBD2

CDR3nt: TGCAGTGCTCTTGGCAGGGCTAATTCACCCCTCCACTTT
CDR3aa: CSALGRANSPLHF
abundance: many
v_gene: TRBV20-1
j_gene: TRBJ1-6
d_gene: .

CDR3nt: TGTGCCAGCAGCACTCGGAAACTAGCGCCAACCTACGAGCAGTACTTC
CDR3aa: CASSTRKLAPTYEQYF
abundance: .
v_gene: TRBV11-2
j_gene: TRBJ2-7
d_gene: TRBD2

CDR3nt: TGTGCCAGCAGTTACTCCGGGACTAGCGGGAGAGCCGACGAGCAGTACTTC
CDR3aa: CASSYSGTSGRADEQYF
abundance: .
v_gene: TRBV12-3/TRBV12-4
j_gene: TRBJ2-7
d_gene: TRBD2

CDR3nt: TGTGCCAGCAGAGACCTCAGGCAGGGGATACAAGAGACCCAGTACTTC
CDR3aa: CASRDLRQGIQETQYF
abundance: once
v_gene: TRBV7-2
j_gene: TRBJ2-5
d_gene: .

CDR3nt: TGTGCCAGCAGCCCGACTCAGGGGGGTGGAGCTTTCTTT
CDR3aa: CASSPTQGGGAFF
abundance: once
v_gene: TRBV14
j_gene: TRBJ1-1
d_gene: TRBD1

CDR3nt: TGCGCCAGCAGCCAAGTCGCTGGGAAAACCGGGGAGCTGTTTTTT
CDR3aa: CASSQVAGKTGELFF
abundance: .
v_gene: TRBV4-1
j_gene: TRBJ2-2
d_gene: .

CDR3nt: TGTGCCAGCAGTGCCACGGGGGGGACCGGGCAGCCCCAGCATTTT
CDR3aa: CASSATGGTGQPQHF
abundance: .
v_gene: TRBV6-4
j_gene: TRBJ1-5
d_gene: .

CDR3nt: TGTGCCAGTAGTATAGTACGCTGGCCGCCCGGGGAGCTGTTTTTT
CDR3aa: CASSIVRWPPGELFF
abundance: .
v_gene: TRBV19
j_gene: TRBJ2-2
d_gene: .

CDR3nt: TGCAGTGCTAGAGATTGGGGTCCTGAAAAACTGTTTTTT
CDR3aa: CSARDWGPEKLFF
abundance: once
v_gene: TRBV20-1
j_gene: TRBJ1-4
d_gene: .

CDR3nt: TGTGCCAGCAGCCACGGACAGGAGGATTACTACGAGCAGTACTTC
CDR3aa: CASSHGQEDYYEQYF
abundance: .
v_gene: TRBV7-2
j_gene: TRBJ2-7
d_gene: TRBD1

CDR3nt: TGTGCCAGCAGCCAATGGACAGCTAATCAGCCCCAGCATTTT
CDR3aa: CASSQWTANQPQHF
abundance: few
v_gene: TRBV7-9
j_gene: TRBJ1-5
d_gene: .

CDR3nt: TGTGCCAGCAGTGCCACAGGGGCGATCACTGAAGCTTTCTTT
CDR3aa: CASSATGAITEAFF
abundance: .
v_gene: TRBV6-4
j_gene: TRBJ1-1
d_gene: TRBD1

CDR3nt: TGTGCCAGCAGACCGACAGGGTCCGGCAATCAGCCCCAGCATTTT
CDR3aa: CASRPTGSGNQPQHF
abundance: once
v_gene: TRBV12-3/TRBV12-4
j_gene: TRBJ1-5
d_gene: TRBD1

CDR3nt: TGTGCCAGCAGCTTCGCTAGCGGGGGGGCAAAGACCCAGTACTTC
CDR3aa: CASSFASGGAKTQYF
abundance: .
v_gene: TRBV7-9
j_gene: TRBJ2-5
d_gene: TRBD2

CDR3nt: TGCAGCGTTAAAGTACAGTTGAGCTCTGGGGCCAAAGTCCTGACTTTC
CDR3aa: CSVKVQLSSGAKVLTF
abundance: .
v_gene: TRBV29-1
j_gene: TRBJ2-6
d_gene: .

CDR3nt: TGTGCCAGTAGTATAGACAGATCCACTGAAGCTTTCTTT
CDR3aa: CASSIDRSTEAFF
abundance: few
v_gene: TRBV19
j_gene: TRBJ1-1
d_gene: .

CDR3nt: TGTGCCAGCAGGGCTGGACAGGGACTACAAGGAAACACCATATATTTT
CDR3aa: CASRAGQGLQGNTIYF
abundance: .
v_gene: TRBV2
j_gene: TRBJ1-3
d_gene: TRBD1

CDR3nt: TGTGCCAGCAGTCCGACCAGCGGGGGGACCTACGAGCAGTACTTC
CDR3aa: CASSPTSGGTYEQYF
abundance: few
v_gene: TRBV11-2
j_gene: TRBJ2-7
d_gene: TRBD2

CDR3nt: TGTGCCAGTAGTATCCGCCGACAGGGCTATGGCTACACCTTC
CDR3aa: CASSIRRQGYGYTF
abundance: many
v_gene: TRBV19
j_gene: TRBJ1-2
d_gene: TRBD1

CDR3nt: TGCAGTGCTCGCGACTTGTCAAGTAAGACCCAGTACTTC
CDR3aa: CSARDLSSKTQYF
abundance: few
v_gene: TRBV20-1
j_gene: TRBJ2-5
d_gene: .

CDR3nt: TGTGCCAGCAGTGAGCGGGAGTCCTACGAGCAGTACTTC
CDR3aa: CASSERESYEQYF
abundance: many
v_gene: TRBV9
j_gene: TRBJ2-7
d_gene: TRBD2

CDR3nt: TGTGCCAGCAGCTTCGATACTAGAAACGAGCAGTACTTC
CDR3aa: CASSFDTRNEQYF
abundance: few
v_gene: TRBV7-2
j_gene: TRBJ2-7
d_gene: .

CDR3nt: TGTGCCAGCTCACCCCCCGGACAGGGGATTGGCGAGCAGTACTTC
CDR3aa: CASSPPGQGIGEQYF
abundance: .
v_gene: TRBV2
j_gene: TRBJ2-7
d_gene: TRBD1

CDR3nt: TGTGCCAGTACAAAATCAGGGGTGAGCACTGAAGCTTTCTTT
CDR3aa: CASTKSGVSTEAFF
abundance: .
v_gene: TRBV25-1
j_gene: TRBJ1-1
d_gene: .

CDR3nt: TGTGCCAGCAGCTTAGTGGCTCTACTAGGAGTCGCGAACACCGGGGAGCTGTTTTTT
CDR3aa: CASSLVALLGVANTGELFF
abundance: .
v_gene: TRBV7-9
j_gene: TRBJ2-2
d_gene: .

CDR3nt: TGTGCCAGCAGCTCCGGGGCAGAAGAGACCCAGTACTTC
CDR3aa: CASSSGAEETQYF
abundance: few
v_gene: TRBV7-9
j_gene: TRBJ2-5
d_gene: .

CDR3nt: TGTGCCAGCAGCGTAGACAGGAGGGGTGAAGCTTTCTTT
CDR3aa: CASSVDRRGEAFF
abundance: many
v_gene: TRBV7-9
j_gene: TRBJ1-1
d_gene: .

CDR3nt: TGTGCCAGCAGCGTTAGGAAAGTTTCGAACACCGGGGAGCTGTTTTTT
CDR3aa: CASSVRKVSNTGELFF
abundance: few
v_gene: TRBV25-1
j_gene: TRBJ2-2
d_gene: .

CDR3nt: TGTGCCAGCAGTGCTAGAGAGACAGGGGCGTGGGAGACCCAGTACTTC
CDR3aa: CASSARETGAWETQYF
abundance: .
v_gene: TRBV2
j_gene: TRBJ2-5
d_gene: TRBD1

CDR3nt: TGCAGTGCTAGCCCGTCGGCTGCGCAAAAGACCCAGTACTTC
CDR3aa: CSASPSAAQKTQYF
abundance: .
v_gene: TRBV20-1
j_gene: TRBJ2-5
d_gene: .

CDR3nt: TGCGCCAGCAGCTTGGGGCCTAGCGGGAGTACCTACGAGCAGTACTTC
CDR3aa: CASSLGPSGSTYEQYF
abundance: .
v_gene: TRBV5-1
j_gene: TRBJ2-7
d_gene: TRBD2

CDR3nt: TGCAGTGCTAGTGGCGGGCTAAGACTGGGGACCTATGGCTACACCTTC
CDR3aa: CSASGGLRLGTYGYTF
abundance: few
v_gene: TRBV20-1
j_gene: TRBJ1-2
d_gene: .

CDR3nt: TGTGCCAGCAGTGAGACAGGCCTTCGGCACTTC
CDR3aa: CASSETGLRHF
abundance: many
v_gene: TRBV2
j_gene: TRBJ2-7
d_gene: .

CDR3nt: TGCAGTGCAAAACAGGGAGGGGCAAAGGACGAGCAGTACTTC
CDR3aa: CSAKQGGAKDEQYF
abundance: .
v_gene: TRBV20-1
j_gene: TRBJ2-7
d_gene: .

CDR3nt: TGTGCCAGCAGTTTAGGACAAGGGACCACTGAAGCTTTCTTT
CDR3aa: CASSLGQGTTEAFF
abundance: few
v_gene: TRBV12-3/TRBV12-4
j_gene: TRBJ1-1
d_gene: .

CDR3nt: TGTGCCAGCAGCGAGGGCTCTGGAAACACCATATATTTT
CDR3aa: CASSEGSGNTIYF
abundance: many
v_gene: TRBV7-9
j_gene: TRBJ1-3
d_gene: .

CDR3nt: TGTGCCATCAGTGTGGGCAGGGGTATTTGGGAGACCCAGTACTTC
CDR3aa: CAISVGRGIWETQYF
abundance: .
v_gene: TRBV10-3
j_gene: TRBJ2-5
d_gene: .

CDR3nt: TGCGCCAGCAGCTCACGGGACGGAGGCTACGAGCAGTACTTC
CDR3aa: CASSSRDGGYEQYF
abundance: .
v_gene: TRBV4-1
j_gene: TRBJ2-7
d_gene: .

CDR3nt: TGTGCCAGCAGTCACCTTTTTGAGGCAAGATCGGGAAACACCATATATTTT
CDR3aa: CASSHLFEARSGNTIYF
abundance: .
v_gene: TRBV12-3/TRBV12-4
j_gene: TRBJ1-3
d_gene: .

CDR3nt: TGCGCCAGCAGTGAGGGGGCGGGTGAAGCTTTCTTT
CDR3aa: CASSEGAGEAFF
abundance: many
v_gene: TRBV10-2
j_gene: TRBJ1-1
d_gene: .

CDR3nt: TGTGCCACCAGTGAATCCCCAGGAGCGGACACCGGGGAGCTGTTTTTT
CDR3aa: CATSESPGADTGELFF
abundance: .
v_gene: TRBV24-1
j_gene: TRBJ2-2
d_gene: .

CDR3nt: TGTGCCATCAGTGACGGACTCAATAGCGGTGAGCAGTACTTC
CDR3aa: CAISDGLNSGEQYF
abundance: many
v_gene: TRBV10-3
j_gene: TRBJ2-7
d_gene: .